The 29 T cell receptor beta chains presented below share a single source sample, sequenced in a study of cytomegalovirus exposure and HLA in healthy donors (TCRdb year 2017). Library preparation used the immunoSEQ multiplex PCR assay. Sourced from immuneACCESS, this table was stored by TCRdb with only in-frame sequences that have V and J called. A share of the clones is absent; for the studies checked, an unresolved V gene accounts for under half, and the remainder has no known explanation. The sample data list about 54,000 clones, and roughly nine tenths of these were observed just once. About 8.8% of the sample is held by the ten biggest clonotypes. Sequenced: PBMCs. Source of these receptors: a woman between 18 and 29 years old in good health and CMV-seropositive.

The chain couples TRBV19 to TRBJ2-6, with 8 nucleotides matching TRBD1. This CDR3 has 15 amino acids. J gave up 2 bases and V 9 bases, and 6 bases lay outside the gene matches. Germline CDR1 and CDR2: LNHDA and SQIVND (reference sequence). The CDR3 DNA reads as TGTGCCAGCCACACACAGGGGGCTGGGGCCAACGTCCTGACTTTC. Encoded protein: CASHTQGAGANVLTF.

The chain links TRBV6-1 to TRBJ2-3; 9 bases are a match to TRBD1. Trimming at V came to 5 bases and at J to 4 bases, leaving 7 bases not matched to a gene. This CDR3 is built from 15 residues. The germline gives CDR1 MNHNS, CDR2 SASEGT. The CDR3 region has the DNA TGTGCCAGCAGTACAGGGGGCAAGGCCTCAGATACGCAGTATTTT. Its translation: CASSTGGKASDTQYF.

The CDR3 sequence is CAISEQPGQVLYEQYF. In nucleotides, the CDR3 is TGTGCCATCAGTGAGCAGCCGGGACAGGTCCTTTACGAGCAGTACTTC. The V gene is TRBV10-3, the J gene TRBJ2-7; TRBD1 agrees at 8 bases. Germline loops: CDR1 ENHRY, CDR2 SYGVKD. After removal of 2 bases from V and 4 bases from J, the junction contained 10 bases not matched to a gene. This CDR3 is built from 16 residues.

This chain links TRBV15 with TRBJ2-7, with TRBD2 as a possible D gene (5 bases). This CDR3 region has 16 residues. Trimming cost V 5 bases and J 7 bases, with 24 bases left between them. Looked up from germline, CDR1 is LNHNV and CDR2 is YYDKDF (reference sequence). The CDR3 DNA reads as TGTGCCACCAGCTCGCCACCACCCCGGGGATCCAAAGAGCAGTACTTC. Its protein product is CATSSPPPRGSKEQYF.

This clone was seen a single time. This chain joins TRBV10-3 and TRBJ2-3; 8 bases align to TRBD2. The CDR3 extends over 15 amino acids. Losses at the gene ends were 6 bases for V and 0 bases for J; bases not matched to a gene: 5. Germline CDR1 is ENHRY and CDR2 is SYGVKD. The DNA for the CDR3 is TGTGCCATCAGGGGACTAGAAGCTAGCACAGATACGCAGTATTTT. This gives the protein CAIRGLEASTDTQYF.

V gene TRBV5-1 combines with J gene TRBJ2-1, with 7 bases matching TRBD1. This CDR3 spans 13 amino acids. CDR1 and CDR2 from the germline V gene are SGHRS and YFSETQ. After removal of 4 bases from V and 9 bases from J, the junction contained 7 bases not matched to a gene. The CDR3 nucleotides read TGCGCCAGCAGCGTCGACAGGGCGCGTGAGCAGTTCTTC. Its translation is CASSVDRAREQFF.

J is TRBJ1-1 and V is TRBV6-1; no clear D. Trimming removed 6 bases from V and 4 bases from J, with 12 bases in between. The CDR3 runs 13 residues. Germline lookup yields CDR1 MNHNS and CDR2 SASEGT. The CDR3 is CASRRRLSTEAFF. The CDR3 DNA is TGTGCCAGCAGACGCAGGCTCAGCACTGAAGCTTTCTTT.

The chain has TRBV11-2 and TRBJ1-3, with TRBD1 matching 9 bases. There are 15 residues in the CDR3. Germline values: CDR1 SGHAT, CDR2 FQNNGV. J lost 4 bases, V lost 4 bases, and 5 bases had no gene match. The CDR3 sequence: CASSSTGGGGNTIYF. The CDR3 bases are TGTGCCAGCAGCTCTACAGGGGGCGGGGGAAACACCATATATTTT.

This chain uses TRBV10-3 with TRBJ2-5, with TRBD1 matching over 8 bases. Germline trimming cut 6 bases from V and 2 bases from J; bases unmatched to any gene: 11. This CDR3 is built from 16 residues. Per the germline V gene, CDR1 is ENHRY and CDR2 is SYGVKD. In DNA, the CDR3 is TGTGCCATCAGCCGCACACAGGGGGGAAGTCAAGAGACCCAGTACTTC. The encoded protein is CAISRTQGGSQETQYF.

The chain uses TRBV6-5 and TRBJ2-2, with 7 bases matching TRBD2. The CDR3 loop spans 16 amino acids. V shed 4 bases, J shed 4 bases, and the junction held 9 bases outside the gene matches. Germline V gives CDR1 MNHEY, CDR2 SVGAGI. CDR3 in DNA: TGTGCCAGCAGTTCCGGGGCGGGGGTAGTCACCGGGGAGCTGTTTTTT. Translation: CASSSGAGVVTGELFF.

This chain connects TRBV2 to TRBJ1-2; 7 bases match TRBD1. This CDR3 has 14 amino acids. Trimming cost V 6 bases and J 4 bases; bases outside gene matches: 8. Germline V gene data show CDR1 as SNHLY and CDR2 as FYNNEI. The CDR3 region is CASSQRQGFYGYTF. The CDR3 bases are TGTGCCAGCAGCCAACGACAGGGATTCTATGGCTACACCTTC.

This chain joins TRBV6-4 and TRBJ2-5, with 10 nucleotides matching TRBD1. V gave up 4 bases and J gave up 5 bases; unmatched junction bases: 10. The CDR3 runs 16 residues. Germline lookup yields CDR1 MRHNA and CDR2 SNTAGT. As DNA, the CDR3 is TGTGCCAGCAGTGGGTCTGATGGGACAGGGGATGAGACCCAGTACTTC. Its translation is CASSGSDGTGDETQYF.

The chain uses TRBV10-3 and TRBJ1-4; D perhaps matches TRBD1 (5 bases). The CDR3 length is 13 residues. Germline V gene sequence: CDR1 ENHRY, CDR2 SYGVKD. V lost 4 bases, J lost 7 bases, and 10 bases lay in between. The CDR3 loop is CAISGREGEKLFF. The CDR3 DNA follows: TGTGCCATCAGTGGCAGGGAAGGTGAAAAACTGTTTTTT.

V is TRBV28 and J is TRBJ2-3; 11 nucleotides match TRBD2. CDR3 length: 17 amino acids. Trimming at V came to 5 bases and at J to 4 bases, leaving 11 bases not matched to a gene. In germline, CDR1 is MDHEN, CDR2 SYDVKM. CDR3 sequence: CASSPPGGSGGADTQYF. The CDR3 DNA reads as TGTGCCAGCAGTCCCCCGGGGGGTAGCGGGGGGGCAGATACGCAGTATTTT. Supplemented by reference TRBV28 and TRBJ2-3, the full variable domain reads DVKVTQSSRYLVKRTGEKVFLECVQDMDHENMFWYRQDPGLGLRLIYFSYDVKMKEKGDIPEGYSVSREKKERFSLILESASTNQTSMYLCASSPPGGSGGADTQYFGPGTRLTVL.

The table lists this clone with a few counts. The CDR3 loop is CASSRGQGYGYTF. In DNA form, the CDR3 reads TGCGCCAGCAGCCGAGGACAGGGCTATGGCTACACCTTC. The chain couples TRBV4-1 to TRBJ1-2; TRBD1 matches at 8 bases. The CDR3 is 13 residues long. CDR1 and CDR2 from the germline V gene are MGHRA and YSYEKL. With 4 bases clipped from V and 4 bases from J, the junction kept 2 bases outside the gene matches.

This chain uses TRBV30 with TRBJ2-5, with 7 bases that match TRBD1. Germline trimming cut 5 bases from V and 2 bases from J; bases unmatched to any gene: 8. Germline V lookup: CDR1 GTSNPN, CDR2 SVGIG (reference sequence). The CDR3 length is 14 residues. The CDR3 nucleotides are TGTGCCTGGGGACCCGGGACAGCACAAGAGACCCAGTACTTC. Amino acids: CAWGPGTAQETQYF.

The V and J genes are TRBV29-1 and TRBJ2-2, with D possibly being TRBD2 (6 bases). Per the germline V gene, CDR1 is SQVTM and CDR2 is ANQGSEA. The CDR3 spans 13 residues. Trimming left V 6 bases short and J 2 bases short, with 10 bases between. In DNA form, the CDR3 reads TGCAGCGTCGGGAGACCTAACACCGGGGAGCTGTTTTTT. Its protein product is CSVGRPNTGELFF.

The CDR3 protein is CASTLGVGGGRPQHF. The CDR3 region has the DNA TGTGCCAGTACCCTAGGGGTAGGGGGCGGACGGCCCCAGCATTTT. This chain connects TRBV19 to TRBJ1-5, with 7 bases aligning to TRBD1. The CDR3 is made up of 15 amino acids. After removal of 7 bases from V and 9 bases from J, the junction contained 15 bases not matched to a gene. Germline lookup yields CDR1 LNHDA and CDR2 SQIVND (reference sequence).

This chain links TRBV28 with TRBJ2-7; the D gene is possibly TRBD2 (6 bases). CDR3 length equals 15 residues. The ends were cut back, 7 bases at V and 3 bases at J, with 19 bases in the middle. Looked up from germline, CDR1 is MDHEN and CDR2 is SYDVKM. This CDR3 is CASTPFGGSYYEQYF. For the CDR3, the DNA is TGTGCCAGCACGCCTTTTGGGGGGTCCTACTACGAGCAGTACTTC.

On this clone: Because the CDR3 is missing its conserved closing phenylalanine or tryptophan, this is likely a read error. The DNA is left out, because the CDR3 cannot be placed on it with certainty; the CDR3 is given as TCRdb lists it. CDR3 in amino acids: CASSYLQHRVEI. This rearrangement joins TRBV21-1 to TRBJ1-2; the listed D gene, TRBD1, was not tested against the DNA. TRBV21-1 represents a pseudogene. The CDR3 spans 12 amino acids, including both terminal residues.

V usage is TRBV4-3 and J usage is TRBJ1-4; TRBD1 agrees at 10 bases. Germline-derived CDR1 and CDR2 are LGHNA and YSLEER. CDR3 size: 17 residues. The V gene end was trimmed by 3 bases and the J gene end by 8 bases; junction bases not matched to a gene: 12. In DNA form, the CDR3 reads TGCGCCAGCAGCCACGAATTTAGACAGGGGGCGGGAGAAAAACTGTTTTTT. Amino acid sequence: CASSHEFRQGAGEKLFF.

J is TRBJ2-5 and V is TRBV28; tentatively, D is TRBD1 (5 bases). The CDR3 has 13 residues. Trimming left V 8 bases short and J 4 bases short, with 14 bases between. Germline assignment: CDR1 MDHEN and CDR2 SYDVKM. CDR3 sequence (DNA): TGTGCCAGCTCCAGGGTGACCCTAGAGACCCAGTACTTC. Its translation is CASSRVTLETQYF.

The chain combines TRBV28 with TRBJ1-6; 10 bases are a match to TRBD1. This CDR3 spans 15 amino acids. J gave up 10 bases and V 5 bases, and 8 bases lay outside the gene matches. The germline CDR1 and CDR2 sequences are MDHEN and SYDVKM. The CDR3 sequence is CASSRPGQGYSPLHF. The CDR3 region has the DNA TGTGCCAGCAGTCGCCCGGGACAGGGGTACTCACCCCTCCACTTT.

The count of this clone is one. The CDR3 here is CASSLGSGRGNTEAFF. The CDR3 nucleotides are TGTGCCAGCAGCTTAGGTTCAGGAAGGGGGAACACTGAAGCTTTCTTT. The J gene is TRBJ1-1, the V gene TRBV11-2, with a tentative D call TRBD1 (5 bases). Trimming took 1 base from V and 1 from J, leaving 13 bases between them. Germline loops: CDR1 SGHAT, CDR2 FQNNGV. This CDR3 region has 16 residues.

This clone was detected a few times. The chain recombines TRBV15 with TRBJ1-1; D uncertain. Trimming shortened V by 0 bases and J by 4 bases, and 3 bases separated the two germline ends. In germline, CDR1 is LNHNV, CDR2 YYDKDF (reference sequence). The CDR3 is made up of 12 amino acids. As DNA, the CDR3 is TGTGCCACCAGCAGAGATATCACTGAAGCTTTCTTT. It translates to CATSRDITEAFF.

This sequence joins TRBV7-3 and TRBJ2-6; D remains ambiguous. V lost 3 bases and J lost 4, with 16 bases in between. This CDR3 has 17 residues. Germline V CDR1 and CDR2: SGHTA, FQGTGA. In DNA form, the CDR3 reads TGTGCCAGCAGCTTGCCGGTTGGAGCTCCAGGGGCCAACGTCCTGACTTTC. This encodes CASSLPVGAPGANVLTF.

The chain combines TRBV28 with TRBJ2-5, with TRBD2 matching over 8 bases. The trim removed 3 bases at V and 3 bases at J, leaving 6 bases unmatched. This CDR3 has 15 amino acids. Germline lookup yields CDR1 MDHEN and CDR2 SYDVKM. The CDR3 loop is CASSFRGGPEETQYF. The CDR3 DNA is TGTGCCAGCAGTTTCCGGGGGGGCCCTGAAGAGACCCAGTACTTC.

V and J are TRBV11-3 and TRBJ1-1, with D unresolved. The CDR3 length is 12 residues. The V and J ends lost 1 base and 8 bases respectively, with 8 bases between them. Germline V CDR1 and CDR2: SGHNT, YENEEA. For the CDR3, the DNA is TGTGCCAGCAGCTTAGTCCGTATGGAAGCTTTCTTT. Translation: CASSLVRMEAFF.

Of note for this clone: Sequence at one end of the junction differs from germline and may be a read error. This chain uses TRBV30 with TRBJ2-5; 7 bases are shared with TRBD1. This CDR3 is 11 amino acids long. The germline V gene encodes CDR1 GTSNPN and CDR2 SVGIG (reference sequence). In DNA form, the CDR3 reads TGTGCCTGGAGTGGGGTGGGACAGCTTAACTTC. Translated: CAWSGVGQLNF.